The 13 T cell receptor beta chains reported below all come from one sample, sequenced in a study of cytomegalovirus exposure and HLA in healthy donors. 60 Vbeta and 13 Jbeta primers were used in PCR. TCRdb keeps only in-frame clones here, not all; method: immunoSEQ multiplex PCR. This table holds approximately 170,000 clones, roughly 80% found once. The specimen sequenced was PBMCs. The receptor set was obtained from a young woman in good health and CMV-seronegative.

The rearrangement joins TRBV5-1 to TRBJ1-1; D is uncertain. V was shortened by 0 bases and J by 4 bases, with 16 bases between the two germline ends. Per the germline V gene, CDR1 is SGHRS and CDR2 is YFSETQ. The length of the CDR3 is 16 residues. CDR3 nucleotide sequence: TGCGCCAGCAGCTTGGGTACGGGAGCCCCTTTCACTGAAGCTTTCTTT. It codes for CASSLGTGAPFTEAFF.

The CDR3 DNA sequence: TGCGCCAGCAGTCCCGCAGGGGGCAACTATGGCTACACCTTC. It yields the protein CASSPAGGNYGYTF. J is TRBJ1-2 and V is TRBV23-1, with 8 bases fitting TRBD1. TRBV23-1 is noted as an ORF with a role that remains uncertain. CDR3 length equals 14 residues. Losses at the gene ends were 4 bases for V and 2 bases for J; bases not matched to a gene: 3.

The chain recombines TRBV7-9 with TRBJ1-4; a weak D match, TRBD1 (6 bases). Germline V gene lookup returns CDR1 SEHNR and CDR2 FQNEAQ (reference sequence). V dropped 2 bases and J dropped 3 bases, with 16 bases sitting between them. This CDR3 has 17 residues. CDR3 sequence: CASSLPTPGVANEKLFF. CDR3 nucleotides: TGTGCCAGCAGCTTACCGACTCCAGGGGTAGCTAATGAAAAACTGTTTTTT.

The rearrangement uses TRBV7-6 and TRBJ2-2, with TRBD1 matching over 10 bases. Germline CDR1 SGHVS, CDR2 FNYEAQ. The CDR3 has 15 residues. The ends lost 5 bases at V and 6 bases at J; junction bases unmatched: 6. This CDR3 reads CASSPGTGVPGELFF. The CDR3, as DNA: TGTGCCAGCAGCCCAGGGACAGGGGTTCCCGGGGAGCTGTTTTTT.

This clone has a single count. The genes are TRBV19 and TRBJ1-5; 9 bases map to TRBD1. After removal of 5 bases from V and 4 bases from J, the junction contained 6 bases not matched to a gene. The CDR3 runs 15 residues. Germline V gene sequence: CDR1 LNHDA, CDR2 SQIVND (reference sequence). The CDR3 coding sequence is TGTGCCAGTAGTTTCAAGACAGGGGGGAATCAGCCCCAGCATTTT. Translation: CASSFKTGGNQPQHF.

This rearrangement joins TRBV28 to TRBJ2-7; D may be TRBD2 (5 bases). This CDR3 comprises 12 residues. Trimming shortened V by 6 bases and J by 0 bases, and 6 bases separated the two germline ends. Germline V gene data show CDR1 as MDHEN and CDR2 as SYDVKM. As DNA, the CDR3 is TGTGCCAGCAGGGACTTCTCCTACGAGCAGTACTTC. Amino acid sequence: CASRDFSYEQYF.

Written as DNA, the CDR3 is TGTGCCAGCAGAGTTACCGGGACAGAGAATTCACCCCTCCACTTT. This gives the protein CASRVTGTENSPLHF. The chain couples TRBV2 to TRBJ1-6; 7 nucleotides line up with TRBD1. J lost 7 bases, V lost 6 bases, and 9 bases had no gene match. The CDR3 has 15 amino acids. Germline V gives CDR1 SNHLY, CDR2 FYNNEI. Filled out from reference TRBV2 and TRBJ1-6, the complete variable domain reads EPEVTQTPSHQVTQMGQEVILRCVPISNHLYFYWYRQILGQKVEFLVSFYNNEISEKSEIFDDQFSVERPDGSNFTLKIRSTKLEDSAMYFCASRVTGTENSPLHFGNGTRLTVT.

The chain has TRBV15 and TRBJ1-2; D is unresolved. The CDR3 consists of 14 residues. V was cut by 5 bases and J by 6 bases, with 16 bases left in between. The germline V gene encodes CDR1 LNHNV and CDR2 YYDKDF (reference sequence). CDR3 bases: TGTGCCACCAGCGCCCTCGCGACATCCGATGGCTACACCTTC. Protein: CATSALATSDGYTF. Combining the CDR3 with reference TRBV15 and TRBJ1-2 gives the whole variable domain DAMVIQNPRYQVTQFGKPVTLSCSQTLNHNVMYWYQQKSSQAPKLLFHYYDKDFNNEADTPDNFQSRRPNTSFCFLDIRSPGLGDTAMYLCATSALATSDGYTFGSGTRLTVV.

This sequence joins TRBV6-6 and TRBJ1-1; TRBD1 aligns across 7 bases. The length of the CDR3 is 16 residues. The J segment lost 5 bases and the V segment lost 4 bases, leaving 13 bases of the junction unmatched. CDR1 is MNHNY, CDR2 SVGAGI, per germline (reference sequence). The CDR3 DNA reads as TGTGCCAGCAGTTCATCCGAGACAGGGTTCCGAACTGAAGCTTTCTTT. This gives the protein CASSSSETGFRTEAFF.

This sequence joins TRBV5-1 and TRBJ1-6; 9 bases match TRBD1. Unmatched junction bases numbered 15, after V lost 4 bases and J lost 10 bases. The CDR3 loop spans 17 amino acids. Germline values: CDR1 SGHRS, CDR2 YFSETQ. This CDR3 reads CASSPGRDRASESPLHF. DNA of the CDR3: TGCGCCAGCAGCCCGGGCCGGGACAGGGCGTCGGAATCACCCCTCCACTTT. Based on the CDR3 plus reference TRBV5-1 and TRBJ1-6, the full variable domain is KAGVTQTPRYLIKTRGQQVTLSCSPISGHRSVSWYQQTPGQGLQFLFEYFSETQRNKGNFPGRFSGRQFSNSRSEMNVSTLELGDSALYLCASSPGRDRASESPLHFGNGTRLTVT.

The chain employs TRBV6-4 and TRBJ2-7, with D perhaps matching TRBD1 (5 bases). CDR3 length equals 13 residues. Germline V gene lookup returns CDR1 MRHNA and CDR2 SNTAGT. V shed 4 bases and J shed 4 bases, with 11 bases lying between them. The CDR3 region has the DNA TGTGCCAGCAGTGCGGAGCAGGGATACGAGCAGTACTTC. Its protein is CASSAEQGYEQYF.

The chain employs TRBV5-1 and TRBJ1-1; perhaps TRBD1 as D (6 bases). CDR3 length: 15 residues. Trimming stripped 2 bases from V and 0 bases from J, with 11 bases between. Looked up from germline, CDR1 is SGHRS and CDR2 is YFSETQ. CDR3 sequence: CASSLATGLNTEAFF. The CDR3 DNA reads TGCGCCAGCAGCTTAGCCACAGGGTTGAACACTGAAGCTTTCTTT.

The chain employs TRBV6-5 and TRBJ1-1; D is unresolved. Per germline, CDR1 MNHEY and CDR2 SVGAGI. The V and J ends lost 0 bases and 1 base respectively, with 6 bases between them. There are 14 residues in the CDR3. CDR3 residues: CASSYSRGNTEAFF. CDR3 nucleotide sequence: TGTGCCAGCAGTTACTCGAGAGGGAACACTGAAGCTTTCTTT.